This paragraph covers one T cell receptor beta chain sequence. The antigen remains undetermined. The data derive from a study of OX40 agonist ivuxolimab in advanced cancers. Study observations and caveats: Expanded clones were, on average, more numerous in CD8+ T cells than in CD4+.

Clones were sequenced by immunoSEQ multiplex PCR, and TCRdb holds only the in-frame ones, with some missing. The table has tens of thousands of clones, approximately 90% seen once; the top ten hold around 0.3%. The CDR3 is 14 amino acids. V was pared by 7 bases and J by 0 bases, with 8 bases between. Germline V gene lookup returns CDR1 SGHKS and CDR2 YYEKEE (reference sequence). This clonotype originated in an adult with an advanced solid tumor such as melanoma, head and neck, liver or kidney cancer. This material consisted of CD4+ or CD8+ T cells sorted from blood, taken in a trial of the OX40 agonist ivuxolimab. The J gene is TRBJ2-6, the V gene TRBV5-5; no clear D gene. CDR3 DNA: TGTGCCAGCGGGCTAGGCTCTGGGGCCAACGTCCTGACTTTC. Translated, it gives CASGLGSGANVLTF. Together with reference TRBV5-5 and TRBJ2-6, the CDR3 gives the full variable domain: DAGVTQSPTHLIKTRGQQVTLRCSPISGHKSVSWYQQVLGQGPQFIFQYYEKEERGRGNFPDRFSARQFPNYSSELNVNALLLGDSALYLCASGLGSGANVLTFGAGSRLTVL.